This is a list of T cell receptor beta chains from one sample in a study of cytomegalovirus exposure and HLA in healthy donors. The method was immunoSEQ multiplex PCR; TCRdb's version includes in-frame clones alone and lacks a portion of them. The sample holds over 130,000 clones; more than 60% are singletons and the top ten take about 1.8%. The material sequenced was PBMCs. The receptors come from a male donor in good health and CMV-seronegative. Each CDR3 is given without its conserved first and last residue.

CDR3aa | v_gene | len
ASSQRLSLAGGPNEQF | TRBV4-1 | 16
ATSRAAGALGGEQF | TRBV15 | 14
ASSAGTGDNSPLH | TRBV5-6 | 13
ASSKQDYNEQF | TRBV7-9 | 11
ASSPDRANTGELF | TRBV6-1 | 13
ASSFGVQSEKLF | TRBV7-9 | 12
ASHGTAYGYT | TRBV5-1 | 10
ASSLGGGTYYEQY | TRBV7-2 | 13
ASSTLQGASYNEQF | TRBV7-6 | 14
ASSPQQGRGEQY | TRBV18 | 12
ASSHPLLAGETQY | TRBV4-1 | 13
ASSKHKTGKIPYEQY | TRBV21-1 | 15
ASTTGGFFEQY | TRBV25-1 | 11
ASSSGTGDEKLF | TRBV7-2 | 12
ASATSGPPSSYNEQF | TRBV25-1 | 15